This entry concerns a single T cell receptor beta chain. Deletions cut 5 bases from V and 1 base from J, with 6 bases between. The CDR3 consists of 13 residues. Per the germline V gene, CDR1 is SGHAT and CDR2 is FQNNGV. The sample comes from a study of control samples from healthy donors and cancer patients. The protocol was immunoSEQ multiplex PCR, while the TCRdb copy is restricted to in-frame clones and leaves out a portion. Of approximately 220,000 clones in the sample, 90% to 95% are singletons; the top ten hold 1.5%. Sample: blood. V usage is TRBV11-2 and J usage is TRBJ1-5; no definite D call. The TCR originated in a man aged 45-60 years in good health. CDR3 nucleotide sequence: TGTGCCAGCAGCCGCCGCAGCAATCAGCCCCAGCATTTT. Translated, it gives CASSRRSNQPQHF.